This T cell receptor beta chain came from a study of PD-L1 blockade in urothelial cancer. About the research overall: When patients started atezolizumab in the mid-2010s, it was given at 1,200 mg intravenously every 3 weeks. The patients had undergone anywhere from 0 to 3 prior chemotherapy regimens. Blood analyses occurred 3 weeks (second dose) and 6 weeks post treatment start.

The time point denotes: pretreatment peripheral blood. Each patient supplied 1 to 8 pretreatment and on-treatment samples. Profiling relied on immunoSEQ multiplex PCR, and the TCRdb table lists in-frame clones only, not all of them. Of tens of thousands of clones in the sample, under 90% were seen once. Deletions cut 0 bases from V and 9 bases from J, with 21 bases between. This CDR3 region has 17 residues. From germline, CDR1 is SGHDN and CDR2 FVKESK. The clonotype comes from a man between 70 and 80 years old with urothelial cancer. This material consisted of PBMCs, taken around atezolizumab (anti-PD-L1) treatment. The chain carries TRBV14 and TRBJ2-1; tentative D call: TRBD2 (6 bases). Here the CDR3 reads CASSQDLATRAQSEQFF. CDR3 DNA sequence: TGTGCCAGCAGCCAAGATCTCGCGACTAGGGCCCAGAGTGAGCAGTTCTTC.